This is a list of T cell receptor beta chains from one sample in a study of blood T cells in healthy people across ages. MiXCR, applied by TCRdb to the 5' RACE reads, yields one record per CDR3 protein. The sample has approximately 800,000 distinct CDR3 sequences, about half seen once. What was sequenced was blood. All receptors come from a man older than 75 in good health. Both conserved end residues are part of each CDR3. The D gene is left open where the match is weak. For some rows the clone size is stated as once, few or many, or as a class when expanded; others skip it.

V	J	D	size	CDR3	DNA
TRBV3-1	TRBJ2-7	-	-	CASSQVPQGPYEQYF	TGTGCCAGCAGCCAAGTACCACAGGGTCCCTACGAGCAGTACTTC
TRBV11-3	TRBJ2-2	-	-	CASSSAGSYGGELFF	TGTGCCAGCAGCTCGGCAGGGAGTTATGGCGGGGAGCTGTTTTTT
TRBV7-3	TRBJ2-2	TRBD1	-	CASRLPGQGTTGELFF	TGTGCCAGCAGACTACCGGGACAGGGGACCACCGGGGAGCTGTTTTTT
TRBV12-3/TRBV12-4	TRBJ2-7	-	-	CASSCRGEGEQYF	TGTGCCAGCAGTTGTCGGGGAGAAGGCGAGCAGTACTTC
TRBV29-1	TRBJ2-1	TRBD2	many	CSVEESLAGGLGEQFF	TGCAGCGTTGAAGAGTCACTAGCGGGAGGGCTAGGTGAGCAGTTCTTC
TRBV18	TRBJ2-7	-	-	CASSPLQGKTSYEQYF	TGTGCCAGCTCACCACTTCAAGGGAAGACTAGCTACGAGCAGTACTTC
TRBV2	TRBJ2-1	-	-	CASSVLEEQFF	TGTGCCAGCAGTGTGCTTGAGGAGCAGTTCTTC
TRBV7-2	TRBJ2-7	TRBD2	-	CASSLKGTSGSSYEQYF	TGTGCCAGCAGCTTAAAAGGGACTAGCGGGTCGTCCTACGAGCAGTACTTC
TRBV7-2	TRBJ1-5	-	few	CASSRDSGQPQHF	TGTGCCAGCAGCCGTGACAGTGGTCAGCCCCAGCATTTT
TRBV15	TRBJ2-5	-	once	CATRPDPRETQYF	TGTGCCACCAGACCGGACCCGCGGGAGACCCAGTACTTC